This T cell receptor (beta chain) derives from a study of T cells after posttransplantation cyclophosphamide. The protocol was immunoSEQ multiplex PCR, while the TCRdb copy is restricted to in-frame clones and leaves out a portion. The sample lists around 13,000 clones, approximately 80% occurring once. Concerning this clone: Its antigen is as yet unknown.

Study results and limitations: After PTCy, TRB diversity resembled that of CNI/methotrexate controls.

V lost 4 bases, J lost 6 bases, and 5 bases stayed unmatched. This CDR3 spans 15 amino acids. CDR1 and CDR2 (germline): SGHVS, FQNEAQ. The chain employs TRBV7-8 and TRBJ2-7; TRBD2 matches at 14 bases. The TCR was taken from a man aged 45 to 65 in good health, CMV-negative, and a related stem cell transplant donor. Sequenced sample: memory CD4+ T cells sorted from PBMCs. CDR3 in amino acids: CASSWTSGGIREQYF. The CDR3 DNA reads as TGTGCCAGCAGCTGGACTAGCGGGGGGATACGCGAGCAGTACTTC. The variable domain in full, completed from reference TRBV7-8 and TRBJ2-7, reads GAGVSQSPRYKVAKRGQDVALRCDPISGHVSLFWYQQALGQGPEFLTYFQNEAQLDKSGLPSDRFFAERPEGSVSTLKIQRTQQEDSAVYLCASSWTSGGIREQYFGPGTRLTVT.